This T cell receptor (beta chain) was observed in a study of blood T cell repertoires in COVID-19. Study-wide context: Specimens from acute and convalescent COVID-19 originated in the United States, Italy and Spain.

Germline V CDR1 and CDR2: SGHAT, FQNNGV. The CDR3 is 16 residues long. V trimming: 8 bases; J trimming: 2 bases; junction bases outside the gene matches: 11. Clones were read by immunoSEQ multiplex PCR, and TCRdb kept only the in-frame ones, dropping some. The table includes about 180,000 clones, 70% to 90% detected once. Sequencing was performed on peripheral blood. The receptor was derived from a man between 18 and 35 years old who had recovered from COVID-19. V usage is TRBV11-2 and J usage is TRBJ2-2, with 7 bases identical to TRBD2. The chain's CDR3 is CASRLLASGNTGELFF. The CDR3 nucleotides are TGTGCCAGCCGACTTCTCGCTAGCGGTAACACCGGGGAGCTGTTTTTT. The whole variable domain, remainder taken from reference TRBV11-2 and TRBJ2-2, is EAGVAQSPRYKIIEKRQSVAFWCNPISGHATLYWYQQILGQGPKLLIQFQNNGVVDDSQLPKDRFSAERLKGVDSTLKIQPAKLEDSAVYLCASRLLASGNTGELFFGEGSRLTVL.